Each of the 10 T cell receptor beta chains below was sequenced from the same sample in a study of CD8+ T cells in alopecia areata. Treatment defined: oral pan-JAK inhibitor, 5-10 mg twice daily. RNA was isolated and reverse transcribed to cDNA, the sequencing template. Clones were sequenced by immunoSEQ multiplex PCR, and TCRdb holds only the in-frame ones, with some missing. The data hold around 190,000 clones, with around 60% observed a single time. Material: CD4+ T cells sorted from blood, obtained at week 4, from a patient treated with tofacitinib. All receptors come from a human donor with alopecia areata.

This clone was recorded once. This chain links TRBV5-1 with TRBJ1-1; TRBD1 agrees at 11 bases. The CDR3 runs 13 residues. The ends lost 2 bases at V and 8 bases at J; junction bases unmatched: 2. Germline-derived CDR1 and CDR2 are SGHRS and YFSETQ. In DNA form, the CDR3 reads TGCGCCAGCAGCTTACGGACAGGGGGCGAAGCTTTCTTT. This translates into CASSLRTGGEAFF.

The chain combines TRBV7-2 with TRBJ2-3; D possibly corresponds to TRBD1 (6 bases). The CDR3 has 14 amino acids. With 3 bases removed from V and 6 bases from J, the gap between germline ends came to 13 bases. Per germline, CDR1 SGHTA and CDR2 FQGNSA. CDR3 DNA: TGTGCCAGCAGCTTGGGACAAACTCCCGATACGCAGTATTTT. This translates into CASSLGQTPDTQYF.

The chain is built from TRBV11-2 and TRBJ2-6; TRBD1 matches 12 bases. From germline, CDR1 is SGHAT and CDR2 FQNNGV. Unmatched junction bases numbered 11, after V lost 4 bases and J lost 4 bases. The CDR3 is 19 residues long. Here the CDR3 DNA reads TGTGCCAGCAGCTGGCCTCTCCGGGACAGGGGGCAAGGGGCCAACGTCCTGACTTTC. This encodes CASSWPLRDRGQGANVLTF.

V and J are TRBV29-1 and TRBJ2-3, with 8 positions matching TRBD2. CDR3 size: 14 residues. J lost 2 bases, V lost 4 bases, and 5 bases had no gene match. In germline, CDR1 is SQVTM, CDR2 ANQGSEA. CDR3 protein: CSVAGGSTTDTQYF. The CDR3 DNA reads as TGCAGCGTTGCGGGGGGGAGTACCACAGATACGCAGTATTTT.

The chain combines TRBV29-1 with TRBJ2-5; D possibly uses TRBD1 or TRBD2 (5 bases each). The CDR3 is made up of 11 amino acids. The germline V and J ends were trimmed by 2 bases and 7 bases, with 8 bases remaining between them. Germline V gives CDR1 SQVTM, CDR2 ANQGSEA. The CDR3 reads CSVEFGGTQYF. DNA for the CDR3: TGCAGCGTTGAATTTGGGGGGACCCAGTACTTC.

This clone was recorded a few times. The J gene is TRBJ2-1, the V gene TRBV29-1; either TRBD1 or TRBD2 may fit D (6 bases each). V gave up 7 bases and J gave up 3 bases, with 16 bases separating them. The CDR3 spans 14 residues. From germline, CDR1 is SQVTM and CDR2 ANQGSEA. The CDR3 sequence is CSAGGGAVYNEQFF. DNA for the CDR3: TGCAGCGCAGGAGGGGGAGCGGTCTACAATGAGCAGTTCTTC.

V usage is TRBV30 and J usage is TRBJ1-1; D possibly corresponds to TRBD1 (5 bases). The CDR3 is 14 amino acids. V was trimmed by 1 base and J by 0 bases, leaving 9 bases between them. The germline CDR1 and CDR2 sequences are GTSNPN and SVGIG (reference sequence). CDR3 sequence (DNA): TGTGCCTGGAGTGGGACACCCATGAACACTGAAGCTTTCTTT. The encoded protein is CAWSGTPMNTEAFF.

This chain connects TRBV30 to TRBJ1-2, with 7 bases matching TRBD1. The CDR3 runs to 14 residues. The V gene end was trimmed by 2 bases and the J gene end by 8 bases; junction bases not matched to a gene: 11. Germline lookup yields CDR1 GTSNPN and CDR2 SVGIG (reference sequence). This chain's CDR3 is CAWSSEQGLRGYTF. CDR3 nucleotides: TGTGCCTGGAGTTCGGAACAGGGGCTTCGCGGCTACACCTTC.

This clone was found a few times. The chain has TRBV29-1 and TRBJ2-1; 14 positions match TRBD2. CDR1 is SQVTM and CDR2 is ANQGSEA in the germline V gene. Trimming removed 6 bases from V and 3 bases from J; junction bases left unmatched: 4. The CDR3 extends over 15 amino acids. The CDR3 DNA sequence: TGCAGCGTCGGGACTAGCGGGAGATTCTACAATGAGCAGTTCTTC. The encoded protein is CSVGTSGRFYNEQFF.

The V and J genes are TRBV30 and TRBJ2-1; D is unclear. The CDR3 covers 14 residues. V shed 0 bases and J shed 2 bases, with 8 bases lying between them. CDR1 is GTSNPN and CDR2 is SVGIG in the germline V gene (reference sequence). This chain's CDR3 is CAWSVGQTYNEQFF. As DNA, the CDR3 is TGTGCCTGGAGTGTAGGTCAGACCTACAATGAGCAGTTCTTC.